The clone carrying this T cell receptor beta chain came up a few times. The antigen remains undetermined. The CDR3 length is 12 residues. Per germline, CDR1 SQVTM and CDR2 ANQGSEA. V gave up 6 bases and J gave up 7 bases, with 16 bases separating them. Time point in this sample: pre-sensitization, week 0. The treatment is: therapeutic diphenylcyclopropenone sensitization with weekly scalp DPC. Sequencing started from total RNA isolated from unfractionated whole blood. This sample is drawn from a study of human T cells and chemical hapten exposure. Whole-study findings and limits: TCRs at a frequency above 1 in 1000 stayed unchanged with DPC sensitization. Expanded TCRs were compared with controls, and the expanded TCRs formed significantly more large CDR3 similarity clusters.

The study used a library that attached unique molecular identifiers to individual cDNA molecules. TCRdb re-analysed the RACE reads in MiXCR, keeping a single row per CDR3 protein. The sample yields 50,000 to 65,000 distinct CDR3 sequences, about 11% seen once. This rearrangement joins TRBV29-1 to TRBJ2-7; D might be TRBD2 (5 bases). This clonotype was obtained from a woman in her thirties or forties with alopecia areata. Some clones in this sample may be carry-over from other donors' samples. The source was whole blood, collected in connection with sensitization to the hapten diphenylcyclopropenone (DPC). The CDR3 DNA reads TGCAGCGTAGGAGAAGGGTCGGGAGAGCAGTACTTC. Amino acid sequence: CSVGEGSGEQYF.